This TCR beta chain was profiled in a study of T cells in Graves' hyperthyroidism and ophthalmopathy. TCR beta CDR3 region amplification was performed from RNA transcripts. Carried out on the TCR CDR3, a first-round RT-PCR used the HTBI primer set. TCRdb re-called the multiplex PCR reads with MiXCR, one entry per CDR3 protein. Of about 320,000 distinct CDR3 sequences listed, over 15% are singletons. This clonotype appeared many times. The CDR3 covers 14 residues. Trimming removed 0 bases from V and 5 bases from J; junction bases left unmatched: 5. Germline CDR1 and CDR2: DFQATT and SNEGSKA (reference sequence).

This sequence was found in a man aged 25-40 years with Graves' hyperthyroidism. The sequencing sample was made of blood. The chain is built from TRBV20-1 and TRBJ2-7; TRBD2 aligns across 9 bases. The CDR3 region has the DNA TGCAGTGCTAGAGATAGCGGGAGTACCAACGAGCAGTACTTC. The encoded protein is CSARDSGSTNEQYF.